This T cell receptor beta chain derives from a study of blood T cell repertoires in COVID-19. Looking at the study overall: The samples span acute and convalescent COVID-19 from the United States, Italy and Spain.

The CDR3 length is 15 residues. Losses at the gene ends were 5 bases for V and 3 bases for J; bases not matched to a gene: 4. Per the germline V gene, CDR1 is LGHDT and CDR2 is YNNKEL (reference sequence). Methods used by the authors: It was from reference gene primer amplification that nucleated cell counts were estimated. Clones were sequenced by immunoSEQ multiplex PCR, and TCRdb holds only the in-frame ones, with some missing. V and J calls and clone size are those listed in that table; D and trimming were worked out from the DNA. This sample has about 210,000 clones, with 75% to 90% found just once.

The rearrangement uses TRBV3-1 (or the pseudogene TRBV3-2) and TRBJ2-1; 10 bases match TRBD2. This receptor was obtained from a man in his forties who had recovered from COVID-19. Specimen: PBMCs or T cells enriched from blood (not recorded which). The CDR3 here is CASSSTSGNYNEQFF. The CDR3 DNA is TGTGCCAGCAGCTCAACTAGCGGGAACTACAATGAGCAGTTCTTC.